This T cell receptor beta chain derives from a study of T-cell memory formation after mild COVID-19. General study results and limits: There were some responding clones in pre-infection memory, which suggested that cross-reactive memory had joined. Shrinking CD4+ clones resided mostly in CM and EM, and CD8+ ones in EMRA. Whereas later expanders leaned CD4+, clones contracting day 15 to 85 showed a balanced CD4/CD8 makeup.

Germline values: CDR1 SGHRS, CDR2 YFSETQ. This CDR3 comprises 15 residues. V lost 7 bases and J 2 bases, leaving 15 bases between the germline ends. TCRdb processed the 5' RACE reads anew with MiXCR; each CDR3 protein has one entry. The sample holds 550,000 to 700,000 distinct CDR3 sequences, 18% seen once. This clonotype has more than one count but fewer than ten. The antigen remains undetermined. The rearrangement uses TRBV5-1 and TRBJ1-4, with D perhaps matching TRBD1 (5 bases). The sample comprised PBMCs or a T cell subset sorted from them (not recorded which). The TCR originated in an adult woman who had mild COVID-19 (a few samples of this study predate the infection). Cell type and time point are not known. The CDR3 region is CASARRGETNEKLFF. CDR3 coding DNA: TGCGCCAGCGCCCGGCGGGGGGAGACTAATGAAAAACTGTTTTTT.